This T cell receptor (beta chain) was retrieved from a study of regulatory T cells in long-lasting Graves disease. General observations from the study: Less diverse TCR repertoires were seen in persistent Graves' patients than in newly diagnosed ones. Preferential use of TRBV28, TRBJ1-2 and TRBJ2-5 was seen in persistent disease. Between persistent patients, 2,500 to 3,500 public clonotypes were shared, exceeding the roughly 1,000 shared between new patients.

Investigators prepared the TCR beta libraries by applying iRepertoire HTBI primers and Arm-PCR of CDR3 regions. As processed by the authors: Samples revealed approximately 60 TRBV and approximately 15 TRBJ segments. MiXCR was run by TCRdb on the multiplex PCR reads, yielding one entry per CDR3 protein. TCRdb's processing, not the authors' own work, is the source of the V and J calls. The sample yields approximately 470,000 distinct CDR3 sequences, less than 25% seen once. Time point noted: persistent/refractory GD, antithyroid drugs over 5 years with positive TRAb. Preparation of the TCR library used RNA extracted from PBMCs. About this clonotype itself: The target antigen is unknown.

CDR1 SGHAT and CDR2 FQNNGV come from the germline V gene. Trimming took 5 bases from V and 4 from J; bases not matched to a gene: 9. This CDR3 region has 16 residues. The sequenced sample was peripheral blood mononuclear cells (PBMCs), obtained when the disease was refractory, from a patient treated with antithyroid drugs. The rearrangement links TRBV11-2 to TRBJ2-1; 9 bases are a match to TRBD2. The sequence was obtained from a female donor with Graves disease. The CDR3 DNA reads as TGTGCCAGCAGCGCTCGGGGGGCGGGAGGGTACAATGAGCAGTTCTTC. Translating it yields CASSARGAGGYNEQFF.